Below, 19 T cell receptor beta chains from the same sample are listed, as sequenced in a study of blood T cell repertoires in COVID-19. Profiling relied on immunoSEQ multiplex PCR, and the TCRdb table lists in-frame clones only, not all of them. The sample consists of 25,000 to 35,000 clones, nearly 90% of them appearing once. Specimen: peripheral blood. The receptors were gathered from a human donor in a cohort sampled during active COVID-19.

The count of this clone is one. The V and J genes are TRBV7-2 and TRBJ2-3; TRBD2 aligns across 8 bases. CDR1 and CDR2 from the germline V gene are SGHTA and FQGNSA. V lost 5 bases and J lost 1; bases outside the gene matches: 8. This CDR3 region has 16 residues. The CDR3 loop is CASSPRGGTGTDTQYF. The CDR3 DNA reads TGTGCCAGCAGCCCCCGGGGGGGGACCGGCACAGATACGCAGTATTTT.

This clone occurred once. The J gene is TRBJ1-6, the V gene TRBV6-5; TRBD1 might be the D (5 bases). CDR1 is MNHEY, CDR2 SVGAGI, per germline. The CDR3 consists of 15 residues. The V end was cut by 5 bases, the J end by 7 bases, with 15 bases between. The CDR3 DNA follows: TGTGCCAGCAGTCGAACCGGGACTGTGAATTCACCCCTCCACTTT. Its protein is CASSRTGTVNSPLHF.

The chain combines TRBV19 with TRBJ1-5, with D possibly being TRBD1 (5 bases). Per the germline V gene, CDR1 is LNHDA and CDR2 is SQIVND (reference sequence). This CDR3 has 17 amino acids. The V end was cut by 3 bases, the J end by 3 bases, with 18 bases between. The DNA for the CDR3 is TGTGCCAGTAGTATCTCCTACAGGCCGCCTGACAATCAGCCCCAGCATTTT. Translated: CASSISYRPPDNQPQHF. Filled out from reference TRBV19 and TRBJ1-5, the complete variable domain reads DGGITQSPKYLFRKEGQNVTLSCEQNLNHDAMYWYRQDPGQGLRLIYYSQIVNDFQKGDIAEGYSVSREKKESFPLTVTSAQKNPTAFYLCASSISYRPPDNQPQHFGDGTRLSIL.

This clone was recorded only once. This chain connects TRBV19 to TRBJ1-2; no reliable D call. Germline V gene data show CDR1 as LNHDA and CDR2 as SQIVND (reference sequence). This CDR3 is 12 amino acids long. The ends were cut back, 7 bases at V and 4 bases at J, with 10 bases in the middle. CDR3: CASKAASYGYTF. The CDR3 DNA follows: TGTGCCAGTAAGGCGGCTAGCTATGGCTACACCTTC.

The CDR3 DNA reads TGTGCCAGCAGCAAAACTTACAGGAGTGGCTACACCTTC. This sequence encodes CASSKTYRSGYTF. This chain connects TRBV21-1 to TRBJ1-2; whether TRBD1, the table's D call, matches the DNA was not checked. TRBV21-1 is a known pseudogene. This CDR3 is 13 amino acids long.

The V gene is TRBV3-1 (or the pseudogene TRBV3-2), the J gene TRBJ2-2, with D maybe TRBD2 (7 bases). This CDR3 has 16 amino acids. Germline CDR1 LGHDT, CDR2 YNNKEL (reference sequence). Trimming removed 0 bases from V and 6 bases from J, with 14 bases in between. CDR3 DNA sequence: TGTGCCAGCAGCCAAGATCGGGGGGCCCAGGCCGGGGAGCTGTTTTTT. Protein: CASSQDRGAQAGELFF.

The chain links TRBV6-5 to TRBJ1-5; tentative D call: TRBD1 (5 bases). Between the trimmed V and J ends, which lost 6 bases and 2 bases, there was a span of 11 bases. Germline CDR1 is MNHEY and CDR2 is SVGAGI. CDR3 size: 14 residues. CDR3 loop: CASSKDKGNQPQHF. CDR3 sequence (DNA): TGTGCCAGCAGCAAGGACAAGGGCAATCAGCCCCAGCATTTT.

V and J are TRBV2 and TRBJ1-1; 8 bases are shared with TRBD1. Trimming took 2 bases from V and 3 from J; bases not matched to a gene: 8. Germline assignment: CDR1 SNHLY and CDR2 FYNNEI. The CDR3 length is 16 residues. The CDR3, as DNA: TGTGCCAGCAGTGAAAGTGGGCAGGGGGCATACACTGAAGCTTTCTTT. This gives the protein CASSESGQGAYTEAFF.

This chain uses TRBV5-4 with TRBJ2-7; D may be TRBD2 (5 bases). The CDR3 totals 14 residues. The V end was cut by 2 bases, the J end by 3 bases, with 12 bases between. Germline values: CDR1 SGHNT, CDR2 YYREEE (reference sequence). The CDR3 loop is CASSFGVGSYEQYF. The CDR3 coding sequence is TGTGCCAGCAGCTTCGGGGTAGGAAGCTACGAGCAGTACTTC.

This clone qualifies as medium-sized. This sequence joins TRBV7-8 and TRBJ2-7; D is possibly TRBD2 (5 bases). The V gene lost 1 base and the J gene lost 4 bases, with 14 bases spanning the gap. This CDR3 is 15 amino acids long. Germline V CDR1 and CDR2: SGHVS, FQNEAQ. CDR3: CASSLGAAKLYEQYF. The CDR3 nucleotides are TGTGCCAGCAGCTTAGGAGCGGCGAAGTTGTACGAGCAGTACTTC.

The chain links TRBV5-1 to TRBJ2-7, with a possible D match to TRBD1 (6 bases). Trimming removed 4 bases from V and 0 bases from J, with 11 bases in between. Germline V gives CDR1 SGHRS, CDR2 YFSETQ. This CDR3 spans 14 amino acids. The CDR3 region is CASSVGDNSYEQYF. CDR3 DNA sequence: TGCGCCAGCAGCGTTGGGGACAACTCCTACGAGCAGTACTTC.

This clone was counted once. The chain has TRBV6-5 and TRBJ1-2; TRBD1 matches 8 bases. V lost 4 bases and J lost 3; bases outside the gene matches: 10. CDR1 MNHEY and CDR2 SVGAGI come from the germline V gene. The CDR3 runs 16 residues. CDR3 amino acids: CASSSRGQVDDYGYTF. The CDR3 bases are TGTGCCAGCAGTTCGAGGGGACAGGTGGACGACTATGGCTACACCTTC.

The chain employs TRBV11-2 and TRBJ2-7; D uncertain. V was pared by 5 bases and J by 1 base, with 12 bases between. The CDR3 extends over 14 amino acids. CDR1 SGHAT and CDR2 FQNNGV come from the germline V gene. CDR3 sequence reads: CASSRSRVSYEQYF. Written as DNA, the CDR3 is TGTGCCAGCAGCCGGAGTCGTGTTTCCTACGAGCAGTACTTC.

The rearrangement joins TRBV6-1 to TRBJ2-7, with a weak D call TRBD1 (6 bases). Germline V lookup: CDR1 MNHNS, CDR2 SASEGT. Trimming stripped 2 bases from V and 0 bases from J, with 11 bases between. The CDR3 has 15 amino acids. CDR3 in DNA: TGTGCCAGCAGTGAACAGGGGTCCCTCTCCTACGAGCAGTACTTC. Translation gives CASSEQGSLSYEQYF.

This clone came up once. The chain carries TRBV2 and TRBJ2-5; 8 bases match TRBD2. J gave up 5 bases and V 8 bases, and 7 bases lay outside the gene matches. Per germline, CDR1 SNHLY and CDR2 FYNNEI. The CDR3 length is 13 residues. CDR3: CASGRGGQETQYF. Here the CDR3 DNA reads TGTGCCAGCGGTCGGGGGGGGCAGGAGACCCAGTACTTC.

The V call is TRBV30, the J call TRBJ2-7, with D maybe TRBD1 (6 bases). The CDR3 runs 12 residues. V dropped 6 bases and J dropped 1 base, with 10 bases sitting between them. Per germline, CDR1 GTSNPN and CDR2 SVGIG (reference sequence). CDR3 in amino acids: CACRQGSYEQYF. CDR3 coding DNA: TGTGCCTGCCGTCAGGGGTCCTACGAGCAGTACTTC.

J is TRBJ1-2 and V is TRBV6-1; D is perhaps TRBD1 (6 bases). Germline V gene sequence: CDR1 MNHNS, CDR2 SASEGT. The CDR3 covers 15 residues. V was pared by 3 bases and J by 3 bases, with 14 bases between. CDR3 sequence (DNA): TGTGCCAGCAGTGAGTGGAACAGGGAGCACTATGGCTACACCTTC. The encoded protein is CASSEWNREHYGYTF.

The gene calls are TRBV7-2 and TRBJ2-5; 7 bases align to TRBD2. Unmatched junction bases numbered 5, after V lost 2 bases and J lost 2 bases. The CDR3 extends over 15 amino acids. CDR1 and CDR2 from the germline V gene are SGHTA and FQGNSA. The CDR3 here is CASSLWGGVQETQYF. CDR3 coding DNA: TGTGCCAGCAGCTTATGGGGGGGGGTACAAGAGACCCAGTACTTC.

The chain links TRBV9 to TRBJ1-3; 7 bases fit TRBD1. The V gene's germline CDR1 is SGDLS and CDR2 YYNGEE. The ends lost 3 bases at V and 4 bases at J; junction bases unmatched: 7. The CDR3 consists of 15 residues. DNA of the CDR3: TGTGCCAGCAGCGCAACCGGGACAGTAGGAAACACCATATATTTT. Residues: CASSATGTVGNTIYF.